The clone carrying this TCR beta chain came up once. The ends were cut back, 0 bases at V and 0 bases at J, with 7 bases in the middle. The CDR3 has 14 amino acids. Germline V gene data show CDR1 as SGHRS and CDR2 as YFSETQ. This sample was taken from a study of blood T cell repertoires in COVID-19. Study-wide background: Spain, Italy and the United States supplied samples that represented acute and convalescent COVID-19.

Profiled with immunoSEQ multiplex PCR; TCRdb holds only in-frame clones, not every one. The sample consists of 150,000 or so clones, around nine tenths of them appearing once. This chain links TRBV5-1 with TRBJ2-7, with D possibly TRBD2 on 6 matching bases. Sequenced material: peripheral blood. The receptor was isolated from a human donor in a cohort sampled during active COVID-19. In DNA, the CDR3 is TGCGCCAGCAGCTTGGTTAGCGGCTCCTACGAGCAGTACTTC. Translating gives CASSLVSGSYEQYF.